This T cell receptor (beta chain) appears in the sequencing data of a study of T-cell memory formation after mild COVID-19. Study outcomes and limitations: Cross-reactive memory apparently joined, as some responding clones appeared in pre-infection memory. For second-wave clones that peaked at day 37, SARS-CoV-2 specificity went unverified.

The CDR3 has 13 residues. V shed 0 bases and J 8 bases; nucleotides not matched to a gene: 4. The germline V gene has CDR1 SGHRS and CDR2 YFSETQ. TCRdb re-analysed the 5' RACE reads in MiXCR, keeping a single row per CDR3 protein. The sample holds a few hundred thousand distinct CDR3 sequences, 28% seen once. This clonotype was recorded at least ten times. The antigen is undetermined. The source of this sequence is an adult woman who had mild COVID-19 (a few samples of this study predate the infection). Cell type and time point are not known. V and J are TRBV5-1 and TRBJ1-2; the match to TRBD1 covers 7 bases. The source material was PBMCs or a T cell subset sorted from them (not recorded which). The CDR3 sequence is CASSLATGNGYTF. The CDR3 nucleotides are TGCGCCAGCAGCTTGGCGACAGGGAACGGCTACACCTTC. Looking up the rest from reference TRBV5-1 and TRBJ1-2 gives the full variable domain: KAGVTQTPRYLIKTRGQQVTLSCSPISGHRSVSWYQQTPGQGLQFLFEYFSETQRNKGNFPGRFSGRQFSNSRSEMNVSTLELGDSALYLCASSLATGNGYTFGSGTRLTVV.